A selection of T cell receptor beta chains follows, all from one sample in a study of OX40 agonist ivuxolimab in advanced cancers. TCRdb's table, derived via immunoSEQ multiplex PCR, lists solely in-frame clones and lacks some. The sample holds fewer than 85,000 clones, 80% to 90% seen once. Here the sequenced sample was CD4+ or CD8+ T cells sorted from blood, taken in a trial of the OX40 agonist ivuxolimab. These receptors all stem from an adult with an advanced solid tumor such as melanoma, head and neck, liver or kidney cancer. The CDR3 runs from the conserved cysteine through the conserved F or W. D genes are given only for firm matches. Some rows mark clone size as missing; the rest say once, few, many or name a class of expanded clone.

J: TRBJ2-3; V: TRBV27; D: TRBD2; size: .; DNA: TGTGCCAGCAAATTCCTAGCGGGGGCTAGCACAGATACGCAGTATTTT; CDR3: CASKFLAGASTDTQYF
J: TRBJ1-1; V: TRBV5-4; D: .; size: .; DNA: TGTGCCAGCAGCTTATACCCTCGCAGCACCTATGAACTTGAAGCTTTCTTT; CDR3: CASSLYPRSTYELEAFF
J: TRBJ2-1; V: TRBV5-4; D: TRBD2; size: .; DNA: TGTGCCAGCAGCTCGCCTACTAGCGGGAGGGCCGGGGATGAGCAGTTCTTC; CDR3: CASSSPTSGRAGDEQFF
J: TRBJ1-3; V: TRBV5-4; D: .; size: .; DNA: TGTGCCAGCAGCACCCCTACTGGAAACACCATATATTTT; CDR3: CASSTPTGNTIYF
J: TRBJ1-1; V: TRBV13; D: TRBD1; size: .; DNA: TGTGCCAGCAGCTATAAGACAGGGGTGTTGTCTTTTATGAACACTGAAGCTTTCTTT; CDR3: CASSYKTGVLSFMNTEAFF
J: TRBJ2-3; V: TRBV7-6; D: TRBD1; size: .; DNA: TGTGCCAGCAGCTCGATGACAGGGCGAGATACGCAGTATTTT; CDR3: CASSSMTGRDTQYF
J: TRBJ2-1; V: TRBV27; D: TRBD2; size: once; DNA: TGTGCCAGCAAGTGGCGGGAGGGTTCCTACAATGAGCAGTTCTTC; CDR3: CASKWREGSYNEQFF
J: TRBJ1-1; V: TRBV5-1; D: TRBD1; size: .; DNA: TGCGCCAGCAGCTTGGGAGGGGGACAGGGCGGTGAAGCTTTCTTT; CDR3: CASSLGGGQGGEAFF
J: TRBJ1-3; V: TRBV4-1; D: .; size: .; DNA: TGCGCCAGCAGCCAAGATCAGGCAGGAATGGGATTAGTTACCGGAAACACCATATATTTT; CDR3: CASSQDQAGMGLVTGNTIYF
J: TRBJ1-4; V: TRBV5-6; D: .; size: .; DNA: TGTGCCAGCAGCTTGTGGGGCACAAGTGAAAAACTGTTTTTT; CDR3: CASSLWGTSEKLFF
J: TRBJ1-3; V: TRBV4-3; D: .; size: .; DNA: TGCGCCAGCAGCCAAGAAATGGCGGGGATAAACACCATATATTTT; CDR3: CASSQEMAGINTIYF
J: TRBJ1-5; V: TRBV6-5; D: .; size: .; DNA: TGTGCCAGCAGCCCCTCCGGAGGGGGCAATCAGCCCCAGCATTTT; CDR3: CASSPSGGGNQPQHF
J: TRBJ2-3; V: TRBV7-2; D: .; size: .; DNA: TGTGCCAGCAGCCCCATTATCGCAGATACGCAGTATTTT; CDR3: CASSPIIADTQYF
J: TRBJ1-5; V: TRBV30; D: TRBD1; size: .; DNA: TGTGCCTGGAGTGGGACAGGGTTTCAGCCCCAGCATTTT; CDR3: CAWSGTGFQPQHF
J: TRBJ2-1; V: TRBV9; D: .; size: .; DNA: TGTGCCAGCAGCGTAGGAACTTACTCCTACAATGAGCAGTTCTTC; CDR3: CASSVGTYSYNEQFF
J: TRBJ1-1; V: TRBV19; D: .; size: .; DNA: TGTGCCAGTAGTATGCGAGAAAACACTGAAGCTTTCTTT; CDR3: CASSMRENTEAFF
J: TRBJ2-5; V: TRBV15; D: .; size: once; DNA: TGTGCCACCAGCAGAGATCCCGGGAAGGGGCCCCAGTACTTC; CDR3: CATSRDPGKGPQYF
J: TRBJ1-1; V: TRBV5-1; D: TRBD1; size: .; DNA: TGCGCCAGCAGCACGGGACAGGGGCAGTCTTGGAACACTGAAGCTTTCTTT; CDR3: CASSTGQGQSWNTEAFF
J: TRBJ1-4; V: TRBV9; D: .; size: .; DNA: TGTGCCAGCAGCGTAGGAGGCAGTGCAACTAATGAAAAACTGTTTTTT; CDR3: CASSVGGSATNEKLFF
J: TRBJ1-2; V: TRBV7-2; D: .; size: once; DNA: TGTGCCAGCAGCTACATGGGGGTTTATGGCTACACCTTC; CDR3: CASSYMGVYGYTF
J: TRBJ1-2; V: TRBV5-6; D: .; size: .; DNA: TGTGCCAGCAGCTTGGGACAGTTAAACTATGGCTACACCTTC; CDR3: CASSLGQLNYGYTF
J: TRBJ1-2; V: TRBV6-5; D: .; size: .; DNA: TGTGCCAGCAGTTACCAGGGCAACTATGGCTACACCTTC; CDR3: CASSYQGNYGYTF
J: TRBJ1-1; V: TRBV5-5; D: .; size: .; DNA: TGTGCCAGCAGCTCCTGGACCTTGGGGAACACTGAAGCTTTCTTT; CDR3: CASSSWTLGNTEAFF
J: TRBJ2-3; V: TRBV6-5; D: .; size: .; DNA: TGTGCCAGCAGACCAAACACAGATACGCAGTATTTT; CDR3: CASRPNTDTQYF
J: TRBJ1-4; V: TRBV7-9; D: TRBD1; size: once; DNA: TGTGCCAGCAGCGGATGGGACAGAGGTAATGAAAAACTGTTTTTT; CDR3: CASSGWDRGNEKLFF
J: TRBJ2-1; V: TRBV6-5; D: .; size: .; DNA: TGTGCCAGCAGCAACGTCCGACGACCGCAGTTCTTC; CDR3: CASSNVRRPQFF
J: TRBJ2-5; V: TRBV5-1; D: TRBD2; size: .; DNA: TGCGCCAGCAGGTTTAGCGGGGCCTACCAAGAGACCCAGTACTTC; CDR3: CASRFSGAYQETQYF
J: TRBJ1-2; V: TRBV7-6; D: .; size: .; DNA: TGTGCCAGCAGCTTAAAAGTCGACGGATTTGGCTACACCTTC; CDR3: CASSLKVDGFGYTF
J: TRBJ1-4; V: TRBV7-8; D: .; size: .; DNA: TGTGCCAGCAGCTTAGGGGAGCGCCGCGGGACCCTCGGTGGAAAACTGTTTTTT; CDR3: CASSLGERRGTLGGKLFF
J: TRBJ2-5; V: TRBV5-1; D: TRBD2; size: many; DNA: TGCGCCAGCAGCTTGGAACCTAGCGGGATCCGGCAAGAGACCCAGTACTTC; CDR3: CASSLEPSGIRQETQYF
J: TRBJ2-2; V: TRBV7-9; D: .; size: .; DNA: TGTGCCAGCAGCTTAGCGCAGGGAGGGAACACCGGGGAGCTGTTTTTT; CDR3: CASSLAQGGNTGELFF
J: TRBJ2-3; V: TRBV5-4; D: .; size: .; DNA: TGTGCCGTACAGGGATCTCTGGATACGCAGTATTTT; CDR3: CAVQGSLDTQYF
J: TRBJ2-1; V: TRBV5-8; D: .; size: .; DNA: TGTGCCAGCAGCTTAGCCCGAGGTTCTTGGGCCAATGAGCAGTTCTTC; CDR3: CASSLARGSWANEQFF
J: TRBJ2-1; V: TRBV5-6; D: TRBD1; size: .; DNA: TGTGCCAGCAGCTTGAGACAGGGGTCCTACAATGAGCAGTTCTTC; CDR3: CASSLRQGSYNEQFF
J: TRBJ2-3; V: TRBV6-5; D: .; size: .; DNA: TGTGCCAGCAGTCCCGACGGACTCGTGGATACGCAGTATTTT; CDR3: CASSPDGLVDTQYF
J: TRBJ2-1; V: TRBV6-6; D: TRBD2; size: .; DNA: TGTGCCAGCATTATTACTAGCGGAAGCAATGAGCAGTTCTTC; CDR3: CASIITSGSNEQFF
J: TRBJ2-3; V: TRBV18; D: .; size: once; DNA: TGTGCCAGCTCAGGGAGGCGAAGCACAGATACGCAGTATTTT; CDR3: CASSGRRSTDTQYF
J: TRBJ2-2; V: TRBV6-9; D: .; size: .; DNA: TGTGCCAGCAGTTATTCGGCGCAGGGGTTCACCGGGGAGCTGTTTTTT; CDR3: CASSYSAQGFTGELFF
J: TRBJ1-1; V: TRBV28; D: .; size: .; DNA: TGTGCCAGCACCCTATCGGGGGGGCATCGAGCTTTCTTT; CDR3: CASTLSGGHRAFF
J: TRBJ2-2; V: TRBV18; D: .; size: .; DNA: TGTGCCAGCTCCAATACGGGCTCGAACACCGGGGAGCTGTTTTTT; CDR3: CASSNTGSNTGELFF
J: TRBJ1-1; V: TRBV10-3; D: TRBD1; size: .; DNA: TGTGCCATCAGTGAGAGGGGACAGGGGACTGAAGCTTTCTTT; CDR3: CAISERGQGTEAFF
J: TRBJ2-3; V: TRBV19; D: TRBD2; size: .; DNA: TGTGCCAGCTCTGACCGGGGGGGGCCTAGCACAGATACGCAGTATTTT; CDR3: CASSDRGGPSTDTQYF
J: TRBJ2-7; V: TRBV18; D: TRBD1; size: .; DNA: TGTGCCAGCTCGCCTTCTTCGACAGGGGGCTGGGACGAGCAGTACTTC; CDR3: CASSPSSTGGWDEQYF
J: TRBJ1-1; V: TRBV29-1; D: TRBD1; size: few; DNA: TGCAGCGTTTCCCCCGGGACAGGGACTGAAAAAGCTTTCTTT; CDR3: CSVSPGTGTEKAFF
J: TRBJ2-3; V: TRBV7-2; D: TRBD1; size: .; DNA: TGTGCCAGCAGCTTACGAGGGACAGGGGAGGGTACGCAGTATTTT; CDR3: CASSLRGTGEGTQYF
J: TRBJ1-1; V: TRBV2; D: .; size: .; DNA: TGTGCCAGCACTCGGGGAGGGAAAGCTTTCTTT; CDR3: CASTRGGKAFF
J: TRBJ2-2; V: TRBV27; D: TRBD2; size: .; DNA: TGTGCCAGCACCCTACTAGCGGGAGGGCCGACCGGGGAGCTGTTTTTT; CDR3: CASTLLAGGPTGELFF
J: TRBJ1-1; V: TRBV7-6; D: .; size: .; DNA: TGTGCCAGCAGCGAACGTCTTATGAACACTGAAGCTTTCTTT; CDR3: CASSERLMNTEAFF